Here is one T cell receptor (beta chain) with its context. The antigen is unknown. These data come from a study of CD8+CD57+ T cells in acquired aplastic anemia. Study outcomes and limitations: Patients versus controls showed no significant CD8+ Simpson's diversity difference.

Genomic DNA was employed as the template in profiling TCR beta VDJ and CDR3. TCRdb analysed the reads with MiXCR anew, one entry per CDR3 protein. The sample yields about 270,000 distinct CDR3 sequences, around three fifths seen once. This receptor was taken from a human donor with severe aplastic anemia or a healthy control (not recorded which). Material: sorted CD4+, CD8+, or CD8+CD57+ T cells (not recorded which) from PBMCs.

CDR3 in amino acids: CASSENRGAEQYF. The CDR3 region has the DNA TGTGCCAGCAGTGAGAACAGGGGCGCCGAGCAGTACTTC. V usage is TRBV2 and J usage is TRBJ2-7, with TRBD1 matching over 7 bases. With V trimmed by 3 bases and J by 6 bases, 5 bases remained unmatched. Germline CDR1 and CDR2: SNHLY and FYNNEI. The CDR3 consists of 13 residues.